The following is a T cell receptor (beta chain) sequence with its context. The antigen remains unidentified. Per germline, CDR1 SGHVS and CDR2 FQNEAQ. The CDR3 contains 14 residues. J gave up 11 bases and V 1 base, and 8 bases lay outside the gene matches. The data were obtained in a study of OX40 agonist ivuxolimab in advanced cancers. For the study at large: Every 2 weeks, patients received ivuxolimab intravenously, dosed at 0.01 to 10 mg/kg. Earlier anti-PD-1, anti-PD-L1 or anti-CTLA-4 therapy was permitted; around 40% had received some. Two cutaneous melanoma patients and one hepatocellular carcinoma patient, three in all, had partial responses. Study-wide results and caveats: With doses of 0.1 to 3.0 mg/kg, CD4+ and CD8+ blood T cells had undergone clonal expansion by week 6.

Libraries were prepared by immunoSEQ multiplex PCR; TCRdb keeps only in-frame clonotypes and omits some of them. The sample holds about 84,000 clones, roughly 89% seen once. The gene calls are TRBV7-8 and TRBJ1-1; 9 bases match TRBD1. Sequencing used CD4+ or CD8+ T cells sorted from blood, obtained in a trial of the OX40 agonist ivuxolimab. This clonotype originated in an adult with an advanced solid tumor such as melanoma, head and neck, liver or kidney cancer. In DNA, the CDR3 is TGTGCCAGCAGCTTAGGTGGACTTGGGACAGGGGCTTTCTTT. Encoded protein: CASSLGGLGTGAFF.